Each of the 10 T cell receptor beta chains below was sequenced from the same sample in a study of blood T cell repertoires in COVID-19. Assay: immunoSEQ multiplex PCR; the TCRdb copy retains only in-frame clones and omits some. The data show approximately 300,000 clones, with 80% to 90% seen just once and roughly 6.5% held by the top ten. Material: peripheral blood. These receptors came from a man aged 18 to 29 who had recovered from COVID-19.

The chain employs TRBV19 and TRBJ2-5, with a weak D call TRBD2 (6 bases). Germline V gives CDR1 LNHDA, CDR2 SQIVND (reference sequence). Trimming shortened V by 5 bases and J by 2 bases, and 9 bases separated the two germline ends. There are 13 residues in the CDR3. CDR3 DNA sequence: TGTGCCAGTAGTCGGGGGAGGCAAGAGACCCAGTACTTC. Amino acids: CASSRGRQETQYF. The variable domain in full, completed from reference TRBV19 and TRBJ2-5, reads DGGITQSPKYLFRKEGQNVTLSCEQNLNHDAMYWYRQDPGQGLRLIYYSQIVNDFQKGDIAEGYSVSREKKESFPLTVTSAQKNPTAFYLCASSRGRQETQYFGPGTRLLVL.

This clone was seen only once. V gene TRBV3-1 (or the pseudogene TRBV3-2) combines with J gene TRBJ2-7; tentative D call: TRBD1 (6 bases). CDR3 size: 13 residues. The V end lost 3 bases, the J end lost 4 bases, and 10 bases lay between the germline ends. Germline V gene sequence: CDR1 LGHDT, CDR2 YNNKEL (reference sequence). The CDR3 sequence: CASSHGQPYEQYF. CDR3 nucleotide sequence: TGTGCCAGCAGCCATGGACAGCCGTACGAGCAGTACTTC.

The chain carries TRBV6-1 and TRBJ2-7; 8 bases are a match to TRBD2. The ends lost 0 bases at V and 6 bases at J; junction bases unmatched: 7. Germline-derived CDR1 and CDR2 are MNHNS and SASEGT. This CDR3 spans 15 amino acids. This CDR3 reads CASSEATGGPFEQYF. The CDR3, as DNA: TGTGCCAGCAGTGAAGCGACGGGGGGGCCCTTCGAGCAGTACTTC.

The CDR3 spells CAISSVALNTEAFF. CDR3 DNA sequence: TGTGCCATCAGTTCAGTAGCCTTGAACACTGAAGCTTTCTTT. The chain combines TRBV10-3 with TRBJ1-1; D gene unclear. There are 14 residues in the CDR3. The V end lost 5 bases, the J end lost 0 bases, and 10 bases lay between the germline ends. Germline assignment: CDR1 ENHRY and CDR2 SYGVKD.

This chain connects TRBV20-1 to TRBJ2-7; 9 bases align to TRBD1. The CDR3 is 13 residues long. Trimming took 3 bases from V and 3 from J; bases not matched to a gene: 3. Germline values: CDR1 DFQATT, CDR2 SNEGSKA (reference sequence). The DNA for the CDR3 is TGCAGTGCTAGTGGGACAGGGCGCTACGAGCAGTACTTC. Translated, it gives CSASGTGRYEQYF.

The CDR3 region is CASSQNSGRAYF. The CDR3 DNA sequence: TGTGCCAGCAGCCAGAATAGCGGGAGGGCGTACTTC. The chain is built from TRBV12-3 or TRBV12-4 and TRBJ2-7; TRBD2 matches at 11 bases. V lost 6 bases and J lost 12; bases outside the gene matches: 7. The CDR3 extends over 12 amino acids.

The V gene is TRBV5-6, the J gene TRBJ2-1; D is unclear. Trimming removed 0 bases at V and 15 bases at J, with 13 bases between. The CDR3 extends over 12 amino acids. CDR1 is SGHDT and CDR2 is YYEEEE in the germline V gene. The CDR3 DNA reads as TGTGCCAGCAGCTTGGCCCTTATAGAGTTGTTCTTC. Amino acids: CASSLALIELFF. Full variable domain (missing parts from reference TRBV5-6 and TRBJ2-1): DAGVTQSPTHLIKTRGQQVTLRCSPKSGHDTVSWYQQALGQGPQFIFQYYEEEERQRGNFPDRFSGHQFPNYSSELNVNALLLGDSALYLCASSLALIELFFGPGTRLTVL.

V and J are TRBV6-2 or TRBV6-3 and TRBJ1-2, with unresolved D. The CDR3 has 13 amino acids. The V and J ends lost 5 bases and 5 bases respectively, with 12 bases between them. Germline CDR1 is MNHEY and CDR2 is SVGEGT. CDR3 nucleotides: TGTGCCAGCAGTCCCTCAGGAAGTTATGGCTACACCTTC. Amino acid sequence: CASSPSGSYGYTF.

The CDR3 reads CASSYGTGISSREQYF. For the CDR3, the DNA is TGTGCCAGCAGTTACGGGACAGGGATAAGTTCTCGCGAGCAGTACTTC. V usage is TRBV6-5 and J usage is TRBJ2-7, with 9 bases aligning to TRBD1. The CDR3 totals 16 residues. V dropped 2 bases and J dropped 6; count of bases not matched to a gene: 11. CDR1 MNHEY and CDR2 SVGAGI come from the germline V gene.

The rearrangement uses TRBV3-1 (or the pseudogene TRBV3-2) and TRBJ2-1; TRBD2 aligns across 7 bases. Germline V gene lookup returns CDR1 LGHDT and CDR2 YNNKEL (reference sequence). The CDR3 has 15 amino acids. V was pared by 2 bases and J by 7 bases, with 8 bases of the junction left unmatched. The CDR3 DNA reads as TGTGCCAGCAGCCAACCATCCCGGGGGGTGAATGAGCAGTTCTTC. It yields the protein CASSQPSRGVNEQFF.